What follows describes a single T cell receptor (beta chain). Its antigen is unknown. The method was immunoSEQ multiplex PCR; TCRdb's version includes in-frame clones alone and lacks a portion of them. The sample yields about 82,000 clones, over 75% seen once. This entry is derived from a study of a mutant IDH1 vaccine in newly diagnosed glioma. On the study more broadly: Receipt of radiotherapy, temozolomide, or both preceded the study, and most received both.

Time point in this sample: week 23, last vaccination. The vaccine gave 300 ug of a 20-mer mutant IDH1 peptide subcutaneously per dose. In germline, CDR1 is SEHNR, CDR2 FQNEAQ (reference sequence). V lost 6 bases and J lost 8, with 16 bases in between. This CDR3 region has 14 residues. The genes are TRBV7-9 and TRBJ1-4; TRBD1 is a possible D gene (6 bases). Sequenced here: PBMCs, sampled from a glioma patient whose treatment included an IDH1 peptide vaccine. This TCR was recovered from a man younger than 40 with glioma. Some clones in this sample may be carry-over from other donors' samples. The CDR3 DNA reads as TGTGCCAGCAGTCCCATGGGGGCTAGCGAAAAACTGTTTTTT. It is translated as CASSPMGASEKLFF.